The clone carrying this T cell receptor beta chain was counted once. The antigen is undetermined. This sample is drawn from a study of cytomegalovirus exposure and HLA in healthy donors. Study results and caveats: With DRB1 most and HLA-C fewest, TCR association rates differed between HLA loci in a later analysis. Across donors, presence/absence analyses took sequencing depth to be roughly uniform. In an earlier analysis, most TCR beta V segments were productive about 87% or about 30% of the time.

Researchers ran the PCR with 60 Vbeta and 13 Jbeta primers. Repertoires were generated with immunoSEQ multiplex PCR, while TCRdb's copy carries only in-frame clones and drops some. Of under 200,000 clones in the sample, 80% were seen once. Sequenced: PBMCs. This TCR was recovered from a man aged 25-45 years in good health and CMV-seronegative.

The CDR3 loop is CASSLGRPGGAGANVLTF. The CDR3 DNA sequence: TGCGCCAGCAGCTTGGGGAGGCCAGGGGGCGCTGGGGCCAACGTCCTGACTTTC. The chain employs TRBV5-1 and TRBJ2-6; 8 bases fit TRBD1. The CDR3 spans 18 residues. The J segment lost 2 bases and the V segment lost 0 bases, leaving 7 bases of the junction unmatched. The germline CDR1 and CDR2 sequences are SGHRS and YFSETQ.